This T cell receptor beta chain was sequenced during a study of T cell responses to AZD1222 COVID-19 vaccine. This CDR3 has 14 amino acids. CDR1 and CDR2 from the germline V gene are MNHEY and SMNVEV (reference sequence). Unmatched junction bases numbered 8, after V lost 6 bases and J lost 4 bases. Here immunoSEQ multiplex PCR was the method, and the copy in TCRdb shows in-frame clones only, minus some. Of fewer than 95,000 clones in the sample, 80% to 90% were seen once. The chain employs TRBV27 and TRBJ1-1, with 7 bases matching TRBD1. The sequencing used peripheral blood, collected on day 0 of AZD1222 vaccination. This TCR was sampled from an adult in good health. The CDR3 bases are TGTGCCAGCAGGGACAGGCCTAGGAGCACTGAAGCTTTCTTT. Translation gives CASRDRPRSTEAFF.